Following are 18 T cell receptor beta chains from one sample sequenced in a study of cytotoxic CD8 clonotypes in ibrutinib-treated CLL. Assay: immunoSEQ multiplex PCR; the TCRdb copy retains only in-frame clones and omits some. The sample holds roughly 190,000 clones; approximately 68% are singletons and the top ten take 13%. The specimen comprised PBMCs, sampled after 24 months of ibrutinib treatment. All receptors come from a human donor with chronic lymphocytic leukemia.

The gene calls are TRBV4-3 and TRBJ2-3; TRBD2 matches at 7 bases. The CDR3 covers 16 residues. Germline V lookup: CDR1 LGHNA, CDR2 YSLEER. After removal of 0 bases from V and 5 bases from J, the junction contained 8 bases not matched to a gene. The CDR3 bases are TGCGCCAGCAGCCAAGACTTCGCGGGAGCAATAGATACGCAGTATTTT. Translation: CASSQDFAGAIDTQYF.

The V call is TRBV11-2, the J call TRBJ2-5; no reliable D call. V gave up 0 bases and J gave up 1 base, with 6 bases separating them. CDR3 length: 14 residues. Germline V gives CDR1 SGHAT, CDR2 FQNNGV. The CDR3 here is CASSLDAAQETQYF. In DNA, the CDR3 is TGTGCCAGCAGCTTAGATGCTGCCCAAGAGACCCAGTACTTC.

The rearrangement uses TRBV27 and TRBJ2-1, with 8 bases identical to TRBD1. The CDR3 spans 14 residues. The J segment lost 12 bases and the V segment lost 2 bases, leaving 9 bases of the junction unmatched. Germline V gene data show CDR1 as MNHEY and CDR2 as SMNVEV (reference sequence). The CDR3 DNA reads as TGTGCCAGCAGTTTAAGGGACCCGGGGACAGGGCAGTTCTTC. It specifies CASSLRDPGTGQFF.

V usage is TRBV15 and J usage is TRBJ2-1; 7 nucleotides agree with TRBD2. The CDR3 loop spans 16 amino acids. V lost 0 bases to trimming and J lost 5 bases; unmatched junction nucleotides: 7. Germline V gene data show CDR1 as LNHNV and CDR2 as YYDKDF (reference sequence). Written as DNA, the CDR3 is TGTGCCACCAGCAGAGATATCCGGGAGGTCCACAATGAGCAGTTCTTC. Protein product: CATSRDIREVHNEQFF.

V usage is TRBV28 and J usage is TRBJ2-2; 10 bases agree with TRBD2. The CDR3 is 16 residues long. Germline trimming cut 4 bases from V and 5 bases from J; bases unmatched to any gene: 7. CDR1 and CDR2 from the germline V gene are MDHEN and SYDVKM. The DNA for the CDR3 is TGTGCCAGCAGTTCGGCTAGCGGGAGTTATACCGGGGAGCTGTTTTTT. Residues: CASSSASGSYTGELFF.

This chain uses TRBV19 with TRBJ2-6; D perhaps matches TRBD1 (5 bases). The V end was cut by 2 bases, the J end by 2 bases, with 7 bases between. Germline lookup yields CDR1 LNHDA and CDR2 SQIVND (reference sequence). This CDR3 comprises 15 residues. The CDR3 loop reads CASSISGTGANVLTF. CDR3 DNA: TGTGCCAGTAGTATATCAGGGACTGGGGCCAACGTCCTGACTTTC.

The chain recombines TRBV9 with TRBJ2-3, with TRBD1 as a possible D gene (6 bases). V dropped 1 base and J dropped 0 bases, with 9 bases sitting between them. This CDR3 spans 15 amino acids. In germline, CDR1 is SGDLS, CDR2 YYNGEE. CDR3 nucleotides: TGTGCCAGCAGCGTACGGACAGCTAGCACAGATACGCAGTATTTT. Protein sequence: CASSVRTASTDTQYF.

The sample holds a few counts of this clone. The chain is built from TRBV27 and TRBJ2-1, with 9 bases aligning to TRBD2. The CDR3 is 17 amino acids. The V gene's germline CDR1 is MNHEY and CDR2 SMNVEV (reference sequence). The J segment lost 3 bases and the V segment lost 4 bases, leaving 10 bases of the junction unmatched. The CDR3 reads CASSSSPTSGYYNEQFF. CDR3 coding DNA: TGTGCCAGCAGTTCATCCCCGACTAGCGGATACTACAATGAGCAGTTCTTC.

The gene calls are TRBV5-4 and TRBJ2-7, with unresolved D. Germline loops: CDR1 SGHNT, CDR2 YYREEE (reference sequence). This CDR3 region has 13 residues. The V and J ends lost 1 base and 4 bases respectively, with 9 bases between them. CDR3 coding DNA: TGTGCCAGCAGCTTGTACACAGCTTACGAGCAGTACTTC. Protein product: CASSLYTAYEQYF.

The chain employs TRBV7-2 and TRBJ2-3; no clear D. This CDR3 is 12 amino acids long. The ends were cut back, 5 bases at V and 3 bases at J, with 6 bases in the middle. Germline CDR1 and CDR2: SGHTA and FQGNSA. CDR3 sequence reads: CASSTITDTQYF. The DNA of the CDR3 is TGTGCCAGCAGCACTATAACAGATACGCAGTATTTT.

The rearrangement joins TRBV30 to TRBJ2-1; no clear D. CDR1 and CDR2 (germline): GTSNPN, SVGIG (reference sequence). Between the trimmed V and J ends, which lost 0 bases and 5 bases, there was a span of 5 bases. The CDR3 has 12 amino acids. The CDR3 sequence is CAWSVQNNEQFF. The DNA for the CDR3 is TGTGCCTGGAGTGTACAAAACAATGAGCAGTTCTTC. Combining the CDR3 with reference TRBV30 and TRBJ2-1 gives the whole variable domain SQTIHQWPATLVQPVGSPLSLECTVEGTSNPNLYWYRQAAGRGLQLLFYSVGIGQISSEVPQNLSASRPQDRQFILSSKKLLLSDSGFYLCAWSVQNNEQFFGPGTRLTVL.

The V and J genes are TRBV11-1 and TRBJ2-7; 7 bases match TRBD2. After removal of 5 bases from V and 3 bases from J, the junction contained 10 bases not matched to a gene. There are 15 residues in the CDR3. CDR1 and CDR2 (germline): SGHAT, FQDESV (reference sequence). DNA for the CDR3: TGTGCCAGCAGCGGACGAGCGGGGCCTAACTACGAGCAGTACTTC. Protein: CASSGRAGPNYEQYF.

V usage is TRBV28 and J usage is TRBJ2-6; D is uncertain. The V end was cut by 2 bases, the J end by 3 bases, with 5 bases between. Germline CDR1 is MDHEN and CDR2 is SYDVKM. This CDR3 has 14 amino acids. The CDR3 DNA sequence: TGTGCCAGCAGTTTACCCCTTGGGGCCAACGTCCTGACTTTC. Translating it yields CASSLPLGANVLTF.

This clone was observed a handful of times. The chain uses TRBV25-1 and TRBJ1-3; D is ambiguous. The CDR3 totals 11 residues. Germline assignment: CDR1 MGHDK and CDR2 SYGVNS. V was trimmed by 6 bases and J by 8 bases, leaving 8 bases between them. CDR3 in DNA: TGTGCCAGCAGCAGGTGGGACACCATATATTTT. Its protein is CASSRWDTIYF.

The chain employs TRBV4-1 and TRBJ2-6; D not certain. Looked up from germline, CDR1 is MGHRA and CDR2 is YSYEKL. The CDR3 runs 19 residues. V shed 4 bases and J shed 2 bases, with 21 bases lying between them. The CDR3 sequence: CASSLLAPAQAPGANVLTF. The CDR3 nucleotides read TGCGCCAGCAGCCTCCTTGCACCCGCTCAGGCACCTGGGGCCAACGTCCTGACTTTC.

This clone was observed a single time. The CDR3 DNA follows: TGTGCCAGCAGCTTTGTGCTAGCTTCAGGGACCCAGTACTTC. Translation gives CASSFVLASGTQYF. This chain uses TRBV13 with TRBJ2-5; TRBD2 might be the D (5 bases). The CDR3 is 14 amino acids. The V end lost 3 bases, the J end lost 7 bases, and 15 bases lay between the germline ends. Germline lookup yields CDR1 PRHDT and CDR2 FYEKMQ (reference sequence).

The chain recombines TRBV5-1 with TRBJ2-1; the match to TRBD2 covers 8 bases. Germline assignment: CDR1 SGHRS and CDR2 YFSETQ. This CDR3 has 15 amino acids. The junction had 1 base not matched to a gene; V was cut back by 0 bases and J by 2 bases. CDR3 nucleotide sequence: TGCGCCAGCAGCTTGGAGGGACTAGCCTACAATGAGCAGTTCTTC. Translation gives CASSLEGLAYNEQFF. Full variable domain (missing parts from reference TRBV5-1 and TRBJ2-1): KAGVTQTPRYLIKTRGQQVTLSCSPISGHRSVSWYQQTPGQGLQFLFEYFSETQRNKGNFPGRFSGRQFSNSRSEMNVSTLELGDSALYLCASSLEGLAYNEQFFGPGTRLTVL.

V usage is TRBV15 and J usage is TRBJ2-7; 8 bases match TRBD1. The CDR3 runs to 16 residues. V shed 4 bases, J shed 3 bases, and the junction held 11 bases outside the gene matches. The germline CDR1 and CDR2 sequences are LNHNV and YYDKDF (reference sequence). CDR3 residues: CATSIGRMGQDYEQYF. The DNA for the CDR3 is TGTGCCACCAGCATAGGAAGGATGGGACAGGACTACGAGCAGTACTTC. The whole variable domain, remainder taken from reference TRBV15 and TRBJ2-7, is DAMVIQNPRYQVTQFGKPVTLSCSQTLNHNVMYWYQQKSSQAPKLLFHYYDKDFNNEADTPDNFQSRRPNTSFCFLDIRSPGLGDTAMYLCATSIGRMGQDYEQYFGPGTRLTVT.